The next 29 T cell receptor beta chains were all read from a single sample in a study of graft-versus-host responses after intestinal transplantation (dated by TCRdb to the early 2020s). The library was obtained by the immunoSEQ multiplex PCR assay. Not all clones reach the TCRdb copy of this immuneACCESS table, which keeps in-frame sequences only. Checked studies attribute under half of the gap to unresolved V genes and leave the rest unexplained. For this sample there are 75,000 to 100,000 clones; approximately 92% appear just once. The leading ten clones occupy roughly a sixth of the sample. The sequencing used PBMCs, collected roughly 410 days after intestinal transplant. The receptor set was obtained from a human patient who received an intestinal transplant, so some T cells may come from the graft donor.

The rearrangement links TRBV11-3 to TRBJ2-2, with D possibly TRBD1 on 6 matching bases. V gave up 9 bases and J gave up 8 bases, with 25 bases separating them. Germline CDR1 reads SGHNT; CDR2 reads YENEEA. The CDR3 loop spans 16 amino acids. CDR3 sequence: CARATGINVPGGELFF. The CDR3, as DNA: TGTGCCAGAGCTACAGGGATAAACGTACCCGGAGGGGAGCTGTTTTTT.

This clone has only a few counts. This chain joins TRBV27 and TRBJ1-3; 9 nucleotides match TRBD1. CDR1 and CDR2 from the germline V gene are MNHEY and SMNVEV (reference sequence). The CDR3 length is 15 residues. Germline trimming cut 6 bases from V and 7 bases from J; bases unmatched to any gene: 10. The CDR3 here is CASSPGTGSGNTIYF. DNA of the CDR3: TGTGCCAGCAGCCCCGGGACAGGGTCAGGCAACACCATATATTTT.

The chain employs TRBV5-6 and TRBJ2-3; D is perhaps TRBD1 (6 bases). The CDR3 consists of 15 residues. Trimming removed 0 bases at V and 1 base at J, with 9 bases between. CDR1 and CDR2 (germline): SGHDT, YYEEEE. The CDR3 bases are TGTGCCAGCAGCTTGGGGGACACCCGCACAGATACGCAGTATTTT. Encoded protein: CASSLGDTRTDTQYF.

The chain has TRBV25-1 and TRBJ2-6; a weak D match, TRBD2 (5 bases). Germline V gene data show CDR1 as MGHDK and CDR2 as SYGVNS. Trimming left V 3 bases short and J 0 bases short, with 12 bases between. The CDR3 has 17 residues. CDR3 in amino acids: CASSEPTGSSGANVLTF. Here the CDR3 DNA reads TGTGCCAGCAGTGAGCCCACGGGGAGCTCTGGGGCCAACGTCCTGACTTTC.

CDR3 bases: TGTGCCAGCAGCCCTATGCCTCTCAGGCCCCTAGCTAACTATGGCTACACCTTC. Translating gives CASSPMPLRPLANYGYTF. The chain links TRBV7-3 to TRBJ1-2; no firm D call. From germline, CDR1 is SGHTA and CDR2 FQGTGA. Trimming stripped 5 bases from V and 0 bases from J, with 22 bases between. The CDR3 loop spans 18 amino acids.

DNA of the CDR3: TGTGCCAGCAGCTCAGTAGGGTGGGGGAGCACAGATACGCAGTATTTT. Its protein product is CASSSVGWGSTDTQYF. The V gene is TRBV7-2, the J gene TRBJ2-3; D is perhaps TRBD1 or TRBD2 (5 bases each). Germline values: CDR1 SGHTA, CDR2 FQGNSA. Trimming cost V 4 bases and J 0 bases, with 14 bases left between them. The CDR3 extends over 16 amino acids.

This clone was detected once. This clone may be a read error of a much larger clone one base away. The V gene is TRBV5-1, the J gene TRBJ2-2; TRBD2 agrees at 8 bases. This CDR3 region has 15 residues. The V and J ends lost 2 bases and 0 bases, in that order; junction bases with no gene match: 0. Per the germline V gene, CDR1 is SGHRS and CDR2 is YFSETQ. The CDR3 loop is CASSLAGANTGELFF. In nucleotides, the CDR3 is TGCGCCAGCAGCTTAGCGGGGGCGAACACCGGGGAGCTGTTTTTT.

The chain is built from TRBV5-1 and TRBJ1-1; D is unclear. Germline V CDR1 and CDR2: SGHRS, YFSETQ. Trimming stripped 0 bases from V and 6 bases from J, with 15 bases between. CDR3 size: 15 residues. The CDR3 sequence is CASSLDSPGVPEAFF. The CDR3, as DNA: TGCGCCAGCAGCTTGGACAGCCCCGGGGTCCCTGAAGCTTTCTTT.

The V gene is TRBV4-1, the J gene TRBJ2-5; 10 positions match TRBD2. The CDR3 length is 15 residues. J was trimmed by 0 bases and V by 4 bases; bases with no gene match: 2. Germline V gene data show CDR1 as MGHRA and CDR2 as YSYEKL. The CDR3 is CASSRAGGYQETQYF. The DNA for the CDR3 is TGCGCCAGCAGCCGAGCGGGGGGGTACCAAGAGACCCAGTACTTC.

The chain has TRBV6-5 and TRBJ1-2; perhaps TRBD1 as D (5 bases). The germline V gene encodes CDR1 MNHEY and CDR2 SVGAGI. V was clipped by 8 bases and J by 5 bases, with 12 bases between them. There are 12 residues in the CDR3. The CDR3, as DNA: TGTGCCAGCTCTGGGGGGTTTTATGGCTACACCTTC. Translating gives CASSGGFYGYTF.

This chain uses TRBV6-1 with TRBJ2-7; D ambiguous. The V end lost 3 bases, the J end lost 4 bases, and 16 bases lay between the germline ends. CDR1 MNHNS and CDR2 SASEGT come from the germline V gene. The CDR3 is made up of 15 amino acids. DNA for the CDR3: TGTGCCAGCAGTGAGGCCCCTTCTGGCACGTACGAGCAGTACTTC. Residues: CASSEAPSGTYEQYF.

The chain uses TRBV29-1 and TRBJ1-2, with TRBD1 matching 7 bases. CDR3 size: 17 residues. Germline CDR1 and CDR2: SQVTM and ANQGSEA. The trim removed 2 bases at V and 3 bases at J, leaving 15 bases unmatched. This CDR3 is CSVENEGGAWGYYGYTF. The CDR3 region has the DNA TGCAGCGTTGAAAATGAAGGGGGCGCGTGGGGTTACTATGGCTACACCTTC.

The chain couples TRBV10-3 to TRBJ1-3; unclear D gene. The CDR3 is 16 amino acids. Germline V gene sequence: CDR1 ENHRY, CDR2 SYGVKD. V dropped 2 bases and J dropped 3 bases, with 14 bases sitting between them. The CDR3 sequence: CAISESWAILGNTIYF. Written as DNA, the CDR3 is TGTGCCATCAGTGAGAGTTGGGCAATCCTTGGAAACACCATATATTTT.

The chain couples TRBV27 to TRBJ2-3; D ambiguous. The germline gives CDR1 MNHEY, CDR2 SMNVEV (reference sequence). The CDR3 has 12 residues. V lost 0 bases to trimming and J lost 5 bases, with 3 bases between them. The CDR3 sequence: CASSLSRDTQYF. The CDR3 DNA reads TGTGCCAGCAGTTTATCCAGAGATACGCAGTATTTT.

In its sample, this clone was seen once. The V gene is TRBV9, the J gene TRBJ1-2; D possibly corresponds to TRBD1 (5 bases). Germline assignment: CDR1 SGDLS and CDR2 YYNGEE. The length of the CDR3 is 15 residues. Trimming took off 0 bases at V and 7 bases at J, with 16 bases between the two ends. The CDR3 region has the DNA TGTGCCAGCAGCGTAGCGTATGGGGGTTGGGGTGGCTACACCTTC. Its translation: CASSVAYGGWGGYTF.

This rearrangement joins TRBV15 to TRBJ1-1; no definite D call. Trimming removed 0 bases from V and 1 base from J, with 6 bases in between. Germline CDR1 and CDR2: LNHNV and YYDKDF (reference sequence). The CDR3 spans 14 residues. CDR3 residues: CATSRDLGNTEAFF. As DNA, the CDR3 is TGTGCCACCAGCAGAGATCTGGGGAACACTGAAGCTTTCTTT.

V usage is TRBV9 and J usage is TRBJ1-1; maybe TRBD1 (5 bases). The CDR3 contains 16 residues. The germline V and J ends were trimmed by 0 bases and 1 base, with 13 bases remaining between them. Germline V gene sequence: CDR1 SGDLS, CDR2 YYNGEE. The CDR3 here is CASSVEIGDGNTEAFF. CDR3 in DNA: TGTGCCAGCAGCGTAGAGATCGGGGACGGGAACACTGAAGCTTTCTTT.

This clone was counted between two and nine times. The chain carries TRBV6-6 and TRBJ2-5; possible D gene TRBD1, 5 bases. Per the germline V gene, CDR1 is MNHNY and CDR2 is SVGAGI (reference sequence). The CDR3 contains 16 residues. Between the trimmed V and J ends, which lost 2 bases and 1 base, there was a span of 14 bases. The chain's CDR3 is CASSYGVGATQETQYF. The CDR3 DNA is TGTGCCAGCAGTTACGGGGTTGGGGCTACCCAAGAGACCCAGTACTTC.

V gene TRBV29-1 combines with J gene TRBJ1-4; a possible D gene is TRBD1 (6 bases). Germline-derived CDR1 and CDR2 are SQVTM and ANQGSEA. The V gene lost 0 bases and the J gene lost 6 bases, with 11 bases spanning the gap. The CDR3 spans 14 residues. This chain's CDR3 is CSVEDGGGDEKLFF. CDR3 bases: TGCAGCGTTGAAGATGGAGGGGGGGATGAAAAACTGTTTTTT.

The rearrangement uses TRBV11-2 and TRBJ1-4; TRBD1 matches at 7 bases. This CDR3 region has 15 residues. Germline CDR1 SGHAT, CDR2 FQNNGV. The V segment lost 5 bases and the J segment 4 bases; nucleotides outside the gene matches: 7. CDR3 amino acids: CASSPRQGRNEKLFF. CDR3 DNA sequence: TGTGCCAGCAGCCCCCGACAGGGCCGTAATGAAAAACTGTTTTTT.

The CDR3 here is CSTWGPNEQFF. The CDR3 DNA reads TGCAGTACGTGGGGCCCCAATGAGCAGTTCTTC. This chain connects TRBV20-1 to TRBJ2-1; D might be TRBD1 (5 bases). The germline V gene has CDR1 DFQATT and CDR2 SNEGSKA (reference sequence). The CDR3 runs 11 residues. V lost 8 bases and J 6 bases, leaving 11 bases between the germline ends.

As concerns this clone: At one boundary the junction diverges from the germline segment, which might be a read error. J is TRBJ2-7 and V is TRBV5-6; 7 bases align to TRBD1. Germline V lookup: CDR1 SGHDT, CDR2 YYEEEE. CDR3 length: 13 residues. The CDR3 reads CTSTLGTAYEQYF. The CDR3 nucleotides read TGTACCAGCACCCTGGGGACAGCCTACGAGCAGTACTTC.

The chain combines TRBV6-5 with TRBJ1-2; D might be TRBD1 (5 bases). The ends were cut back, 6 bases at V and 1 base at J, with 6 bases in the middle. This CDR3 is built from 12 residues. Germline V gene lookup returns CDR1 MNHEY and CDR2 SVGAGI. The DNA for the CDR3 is TGTGCCAGCAGACAGGTTAACTATGGCTACACCTTC. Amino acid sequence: CASRQVNYGYTF.

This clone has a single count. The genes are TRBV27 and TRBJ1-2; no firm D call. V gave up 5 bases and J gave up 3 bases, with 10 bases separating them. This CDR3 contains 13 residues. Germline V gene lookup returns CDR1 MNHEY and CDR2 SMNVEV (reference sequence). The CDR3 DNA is TGTGCCAGCAGTCCTACCAAGGACTATGGCTACACCTTC. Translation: CASSPTKDYGYTF.

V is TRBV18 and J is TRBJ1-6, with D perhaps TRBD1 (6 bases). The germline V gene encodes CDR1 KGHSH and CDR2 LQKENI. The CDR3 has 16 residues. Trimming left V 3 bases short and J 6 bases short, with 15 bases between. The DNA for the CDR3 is TGTGCCAGCTCACCCCGCGGCAGGGGCATTAATTCACCCCTCCACTTT. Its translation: CASSPRGRGINSPLHF.

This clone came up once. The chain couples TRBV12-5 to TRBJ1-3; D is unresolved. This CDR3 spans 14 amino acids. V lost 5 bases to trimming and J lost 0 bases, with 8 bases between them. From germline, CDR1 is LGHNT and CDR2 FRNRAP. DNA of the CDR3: TGTGCTAGTGGTCCGTCGTTCTCTGGAAACACCATATATTTT. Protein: CASGPSFSGNTIYF. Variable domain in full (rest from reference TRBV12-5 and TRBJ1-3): DARVTQTPRHKVTEMGQEVTMRCQPILGHNTVFWYRQTMMQGLELLAYFRNRAPLDDSGMPKDRFSAEMPDATLATLKIQPSEPRDSAVYFCASGPSFSGNTIYFGEGSWLTVV.

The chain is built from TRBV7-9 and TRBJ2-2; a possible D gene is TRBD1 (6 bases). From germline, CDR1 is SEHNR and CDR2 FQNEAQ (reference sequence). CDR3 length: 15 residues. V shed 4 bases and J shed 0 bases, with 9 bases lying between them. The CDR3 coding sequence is TGTGCCAGCAGCTGGGGGCCCCCGAACACCGGGGAGCTGTTTTTT. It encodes CASSWGPPNTGELFF. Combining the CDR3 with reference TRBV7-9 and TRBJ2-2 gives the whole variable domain DTGVSQNPRHKITKRGQNVTFRCDPISEHNRLYWYRQTLGQGPEFLTYFQNEAQLEKSRLLSDRFSAERPKGSFSTLEIQRTEQGDSAMYLCASSWGPPNTGELFFGEGSRLTVL.

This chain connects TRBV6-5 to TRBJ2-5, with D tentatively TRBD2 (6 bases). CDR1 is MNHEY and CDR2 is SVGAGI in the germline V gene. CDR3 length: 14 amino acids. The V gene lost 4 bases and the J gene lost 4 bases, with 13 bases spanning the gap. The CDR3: CASSSPEGLETQYF. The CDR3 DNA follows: TGTGCCAGCAGTTCCCCGGAGGGCCTAGAGACCCAGTACTTC.

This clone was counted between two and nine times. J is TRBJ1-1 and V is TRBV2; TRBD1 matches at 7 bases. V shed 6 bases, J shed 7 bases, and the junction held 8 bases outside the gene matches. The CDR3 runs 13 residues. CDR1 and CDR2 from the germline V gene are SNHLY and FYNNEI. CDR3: CASRRRGTFEAFF. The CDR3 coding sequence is TGTGCCAGCAGGCGCAGGGGGACCTTTGAAGCTTTCTTT.